Listed below are T cell receptor beta chains from one sample, sequenced in a study of cytomegalovirus exposure and HLA in healthy donors. Repertoires were generated with immunoSEQ multiplex PCR, while TCRdb's copy carries only in-frame clones and drops some. The sample has about 140,000 clones, about nine tenths seen once. The sample consisted of PBMCs. The receptors shown here come from a man between 18 and 29 years old in good health and CMV-seropositive. Both conserved end residues are part of each CDR3. D genes are given only for firm matches. Clone size appears in some rows only: once, few, many, or a class for an expanded clone.

V: TRBV18
J: TRBJ1-2
D: NA
size: NA
CDR3: CASSPTQGPLYGYTF
DNA: TGTGCCAGCTCACCTACACAGGGCCCACTCTATGGCTACACCTTC

V: TRBV18
J: TRBJ1-4
D: NA
size: NA
CDR3: CASSPSTDRKANEKLFF
DNA: TGTGCCAGCTCACCATCGACTGACCGCAAGGCTAATGAAAAACTGTTTTTT

V: TRBV7-8
J: TRBJ2-3
D: NA
size: NA
CDR3: CASSYSGGTDTQYF
DNA: TGTGCCAGCAGCTATTCGGGGGGCACAGATACGCAGTATTTT

V: TRBV6-5
J: TRBJ2-7
D: TRBD2
size: NA
CDR3: CASSPTGTSVYEQYF
DNA: TGTGCCAGCAGTCCTACCGGGACTAGCGTCTACGAGCAGTACTTC

V: TRBV27
J: TRBJ2-7
D: NA
size: NA
CDR3: CASGNRGQGLEQYF
DNA: TGTGCCAGCGGGAACCGGGGCCAGGGACTCGAGCAGTACTTC

V: TRBV6-5
J: TRBJ1-1
D: TRBD1
size: NA
CDR3: CASSLQGDLNTEAFF
DNA: TGTGCCAGCAGTTTACAGGGGGATTTGAACACTGAAGCTTTCTTT

V: TRBV7-2
J: TRBJ1-1
D: NA
size: NA
CDR3: CASSPRRDTEAFF
DNA: TGTGCCAGCAGCCCCCGACGGGACACTGAAGCTTTCTTT

V: TRBV4-1
J: TRBJ1-1
D: NA
size: few
CDR3: CASSLGMGGTEAFF
DNA: TGCGCCAGCAGCCTTGGTATGGGAGGCACTGAAGCTTTCTTT

V: TRBV5-1
J: TRBJ2-2
D: TRBD1
size: NA
CDR3: CASSLGSGGTGEGRELFF
DNA: TGCGCCAGCAGCTTAGGTTCCGGAGGGACAGGTGAAGGCAGGGAGCTGTTTTTT

V: TRBV30
J: TRBJ2-7
D: TRBD1
size: NA
CDR3: CALETGASEQYF
DNA: TGTGCCTTGGAGACAGGGGCTAGTGAGCAGTACTTC

V: TRBV5-1
J: TRBJ2-1
D: TRBD1
size: NA
CDR3: CASSLLGGTGEFF
DNA: TGCGCCAGCAGCCTACTAGGAGGGACAGGGGAGTTCTTC

V: TRBV5-1
J: TRBJ2-1
D: TRBD1
size: NA
CDR3: CASSRRQGEQFF
DNA: TGCGCCAGCAGCCGCCGACAGGGAGAGCAGTTCTTC

V: TRBV7-9
J: TRBJ2-7
D: NA
size: NA
CDR3: CASSPPSRAYEQYF
DNA: TGTGCCAGCAGCCCCCCCTCCCGAGCCTACGAGCAGTACTTC

V: TRBV27
J: TRBJ2-1
D: TRBD2
size: NA
CDR3: CASSLLAGGLNEQFF
DNA: TGTGCCAGCAGTTTATTAGCGGGAGGGTTGAATGAGCAGTTCTTC

V: TRBV28
J: TRBJ1-5
D: NA
size: NA
CDR3: CASSLRGGLNQPQHF
DNA: TGTGCCAGCAGTTTAAGGGGAGGCCTTAATCAGCCCCAGCATTTT

V: TRBV11-2
J: TRBJ2-7
D: TRBD1
size: NA
CDR3: CASSPGQGTSYEQYF
DNA: TGTGCCAGCAGCCCCGGACAGGGAACCTCCTACGAGCAGTACTTC

V: TRBV6-4
J: TRBJ2-3
D: NA
size: NA
CDR3: CASSGSSGADTQYF
DNA: TGTGCCAGCAGTGGGAGTAGCGGAGCAGATACGCAGTATTTT

V: TRBV6-1
J: TRBJ2-1
D: TRBD1
size: NA
CDR3: CASSEWDRGLVNEQFF
DNA: TGTGCCAGCAGTGAGTGGGACAGGGGGCTCGTAAATGAGCAGTTCTTC

V: TRBV6-5
J: TRBJ1-2
D: TRBD1
size: NA
CDR3: CASSRGQGASGYTF
DNA: TGTGCCAGCAGTAGGGGACAGGGGGCAAGTGGCTACACCTTC

V: TRBV19
J: TRBJ1-1
D: NA
size: NA
CDR3: CASSTKGPSGEAFF
DNA: TGTGCCAGTAGTACAAAAGGACCGTCGGGGGAAGCTTTCTTT

V: TRBV4-1
J: TRBJ2-5
D: TRBD2
size: NA
CDR3: CASSQDPTSGGAWTQYF
DNA: TGCGCCAGCAGCCAAGATCCGACTAGCGGGGGGGCCTGGACCCAGTACTTC

V: TRBV6-1
J: TRBJ2-1
D: NA
size: NA
CDR3: CASRLSAVSYNEQFF
DNA: TGTGCCAGCAGACTCAGCGCGGTGTCCTACAATGAGCAGTTCTTC

V: TRBV5-1
J: TRBJ2-5
D: NA
size: NA
CDR3: CASSLELGVGETQYF
DNA: TGCGCCAGCAGCTTGGAGCTCGGGGTAGGAGAGACCCAGTACTTC

V: TRBV5-1
J: TRBJ2-7
D: TRBD2
size: few
CDR3: CASRRLAGGEQYF
DNA: TGCGCCAGCAGAAGACTAGCGGGAGGCGAGCAGTACTTC

V: TRBV7-8
J: TRBJ2-1
D: NA
size: NA
CDR3: CASGGRAGDNEQFF
DNA: TGTGCCAGCGGAGGAAGGGCAGGGGACAATGAGCAGTTCTTC

V: TRBV6-1
J: TRBJ1-5
D: NA
size: NA
CDR3: CASSSGFRQPQHF
DNA: TGTGCCAGCAGTAGTGGGTTCAGGCAGCCCCAGCATTTT

V: TRBV15
J: TRBJ2-5
D: TRBD2
size: NA
CDR3: CATSRDLAGGGETQYF
DNA: TGTGCCACCAGCAGAGACCTAGCGGGAGGAGGAGAGACCCAGTACTTC

V: TRBV5-1
J: TRBJ1-2
D: NA
size: NA
CDR3: CASSQSPRYGYTF
DNA: TGCGCCAGCAGCCAATCTCCGAGGTATGGCTACACCTTC

V: TRBV6-5
J: TRBJ1-2
D: NA
size: NA
CDR3: CASSPTGNGYTF
DNA: TGTGCCAGCAGCCCAACAGGGAACGGCTACACCTTC

V: TRBV10-1
J: TRBJ2-7
D: NA
size: NA
CDR3: CASSQNTGPNEQYF
DNA: TGCGCCAGCAGTCAAAACACAGGGCCTAACGAGCAGTACTTC

V: TRBV9
J: TRBJ2-7
D: NA
size: NA
CDR3: CASSSGTGGRQQYF
DNA: TGTGCCAGCAGCTCGGGTACAGGCGGCAGGCAGCAGTACTTC

V: TRBV21-1
J: TRBJ1-5
D: NA
size: NA
CDR3: CASSPPRERRTGNQPQHF
DNA: TGTGCCAGCAGCCCCCCCCGTGAAAGGAGGACTGGCAATCAGCCCCAGCATTTT

V: TRBV4-1
J: TRBJ2-5
D: TRBD2
size: NA
CDR3: CASSQASPSGFQETQYF
DNA: TGCGCCAGCAGCCAAGCATCTCCTAGCGGGTTTCAAGAGACCCAGTACTTC

V: TRBV27
J: TRBJ2-1
D: TRBD2
size: NA
CDR3: CASSLGTSGYNEQFF
DNA: TGTGCCAGCAGTCTCGGGACTAGCGGATACAATGAGCAGTTCTTC

V: TRBV9
J: TRBJ2-7
D: NA
size: NA
CDR3: CASSPTTGIGHEQYF
DNA: TGTGCCAGCAGCCCTACGACAGGAATAGGTCACGAGCAGTACTTC

V: TRBV4-1
J: TRBJ2-2
D: NA
size: NA
CDR3: CASSQEIADLYTGELFF
DNA: TGCGCCAGCAGCCAGGAGATAGCAGATCTCTACACCGGGGAGCTGTTTTTT

V: TRBV18
J: TRBJ2-1
D: TRBD1
size: NA
CDR3: CASSPTGGFPSDEQFF
DNA: TGTGCCAGCTCACCAACAGGGGGTTTCCCTTCCGATGAGCAGTTCTTC

V: TRBV6-5
J: TRBJ1-1
D: NA
size: NA
CDR3: CASSPQNTEAFF
DNA: TGTGCCAGCAGTCCACAGAACACTGAAGCTTTCTTT

V: TRBV28
J: TRBJ1-4
D: TRBD1
size: NA
CDR3: CASSRAGTGKWGLFF
DNA: TGTGCCAGCAGTCGAGCCGGGACAGGGAAGTGGGGACTGTTTTTT

V: TRBV28
J: TRBJ2-5
D: TRBD1
size: NA
CDR3: CASSFLQGVGTQYF
DNA: TGTGCCAGCAGTTTCCTCCAGGGGGTTGGGACCCAGTACTTC

V: TRBV9
J: TRBJ2-3
D: TRBD2
size: NA
CDR3: CASSVGLAGPDTQYF
DNA: TGTGCCAGCAGCGTAGGGCTAGCGGGACCAGATACGCAGTATTTT

V: TRBV28
J: TRBJ2-1
D: TRBD1
size: NA
CDR3: CASRDPGQNEQFF
DNA: TGTGCCAGCAGGGACCCGGGACAGAATGAGCAGTTCTTC

V: TRBV5-6
J: TRBJ1-3
D: NA
size: NA
CDR3: CASSLSGAGNTIYF
DNA: TGTGCCAGCAGCTTGTCCGGGGCTGGAAACACCATATATTTT

V: TRBV11-2
J: TRBJ2-1
D: TRBD1
size: NA
CDR3: CASSRLDRGDNEQFF
DNA: TGTGCCAGCAGCCGCCTGGACAGGGGTGACAATGAGCAGTTCTTC

V: TRBV11-3
J: TRBJ2-1
D: NA
size: NA
CDR3: CASSPGGRVNEQFF
DNA: TGTGCCAGCAGCCCGGGGGGCAGGGTCAATGAGCAGTTCTTC